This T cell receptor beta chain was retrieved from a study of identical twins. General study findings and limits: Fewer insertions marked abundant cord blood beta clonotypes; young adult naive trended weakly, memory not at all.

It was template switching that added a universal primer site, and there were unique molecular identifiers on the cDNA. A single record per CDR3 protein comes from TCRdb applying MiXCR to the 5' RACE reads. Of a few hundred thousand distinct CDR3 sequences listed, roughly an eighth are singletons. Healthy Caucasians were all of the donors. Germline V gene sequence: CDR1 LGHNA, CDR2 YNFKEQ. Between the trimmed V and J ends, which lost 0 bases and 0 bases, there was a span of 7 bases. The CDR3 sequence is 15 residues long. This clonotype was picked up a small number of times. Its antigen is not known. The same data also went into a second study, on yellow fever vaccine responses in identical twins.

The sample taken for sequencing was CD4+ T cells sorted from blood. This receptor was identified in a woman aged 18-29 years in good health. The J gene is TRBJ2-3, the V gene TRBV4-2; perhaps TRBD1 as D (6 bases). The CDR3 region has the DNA TGTGCCAGCAGCCAAGAGGACAGTAGCACAGATACGCAGTATTTT. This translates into CASSQEDSSTDTQYF.